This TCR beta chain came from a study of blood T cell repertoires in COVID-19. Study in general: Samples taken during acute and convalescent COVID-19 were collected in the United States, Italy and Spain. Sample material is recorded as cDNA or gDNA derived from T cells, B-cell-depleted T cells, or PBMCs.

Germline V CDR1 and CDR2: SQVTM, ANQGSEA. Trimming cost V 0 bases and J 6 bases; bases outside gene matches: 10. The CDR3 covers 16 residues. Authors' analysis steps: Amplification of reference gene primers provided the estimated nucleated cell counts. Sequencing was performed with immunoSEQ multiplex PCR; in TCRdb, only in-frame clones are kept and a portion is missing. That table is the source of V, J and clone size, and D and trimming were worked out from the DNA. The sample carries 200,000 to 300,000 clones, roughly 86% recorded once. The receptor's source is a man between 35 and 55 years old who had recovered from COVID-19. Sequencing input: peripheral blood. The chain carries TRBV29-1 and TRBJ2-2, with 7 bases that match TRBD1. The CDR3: CSVEDPETGWAGELFF. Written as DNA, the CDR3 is TGCAGCGTTGAAGATCCGGAGACAGGGTGGGCCGGGGAGCTGTTTTTT.